This T cell receptor beta chain was captured by sequencing in a study of post-analysis software for immune sequencing data. Study-level results: For normalized Chao1 diversity, multiple sclerosis patients scored significantly lower than controls did. TRBV5-6, TRBV5-1 and TRBV20-1 belonged to a set of roughly five TRBV segments that were more frequent in patients than controls.

The V gene lost 4 bases and the J gene lost 6 bases, with 13 bases spanning the gap. This CDR3 contains 14 residues. Germline V gene lookup returns CDR1 ENHRY and CDR2 SYGVKD. The TCR beta cDNA libraries carried unique molecular identifiers. Via MiXCR, TCRdb re-called the PCR reads, giving one row per CDR3 protein. The sample contains 700,000 to 900,000 distinct CDR3 sequences, roughly 46% of which appear only once. Comment on this clonotype: Its cognate antigen is unknown.

The clonotype originates from a girl aged 5-17 years with multiple sclerosis. This chain links TRBV10-3 with TRBJ2-4; D is uncertain. The specimen was blood. DNA for the CDR3: TGTGCCATCAGTGTTGGAGCGCCCCCAAACATTCAGTACTTC. As protein: CAISVGAPPNIQYF.